The 25 T cell receptor beta chains presented below share a single source sample, sequenced in a study of tumor and adjacent non-tumor tissue in lung cancer. RNA was extracted from bulk tissue without any cell sorting. Three rounds of nested PCR, following a modified ARM-PCR protocol, produced the TCRbeta library. Via MiXCR, TCRdb re-called the multiplex PCR reads, giving one row per CDR3 protein. The sample has about 93,000 distinct CDR3 sequences, approximately 65% seen once. The sequenced sample consisted of lung tumor tissue. Every receptor here comes from a man aged 55 to 70 with non-small cell lung cancer.

This clonotype was counted ten times or more. V gene TRBV15 combines with J gene TRBJ1-2, with D uncertain. The V gene lost 3 bases and the J gene lost 8 bases, with 13 bases spanning the gap. The germline CDR1 and CDR2 sequences are LNHNV and YYDKDF (reference sequence). The CDR3 has 13 residues. The CDR3 DNA sequence: TGTGCCACCAGCAGTAAGGGCGCCGGAGGCTACACCTTC. Translating gives CATSSKGAGGYTF.

With respect to this clonotype: This may stem from a read error, because a much larger clone lies one nucleotide away. V is TRBV20-1 and J is TRBJ1-2; 7 bases match TRBD1. The CDR3 is 16 residues long. Germline V gene sequence: CDR1 DFQATT, CDR2 SNEGSKA (reference sequence). V trimming: 4 bases; J trimming: 2 bases; junction bases outside the gene matches: 13. CDR3 sequence: CSAKETGTEMNYGYTF. The CDR3 DNA is TGCAGTGCTAAAGAAACCGGGACAGAAATGAACTATGGCTACACCTTC.

This clonotype was seen at least ten times. This sequence joins TRBV6-2 or TRBV6-3 and TRBJ1-5; no clear D gene. Germline V lookup: CDR1 MNHEY, CDR2 SVGEGT. This CDR3 is 14 amino acids long. Trimming removed 0 bases from V and 4 bases from J, with 7 bases in between. CDR3 sequence (DNA): TGTGCCAGCAGTTACTCGGCCCTTAATCAGCCCCAGCATTTT. Translation gives CASSYSALNQPQHF.

This clonotype was seen a handful of times. This rearrangement joins TRBV28 to TRBJ2-7; D is uncertain. This CDR3 has 12 amino acids. V was pared by 11 bases and J by 2 bases, with 13 bases between. Germline loops: CDR1 MDHEN, CDR2 SYDVKM. The CDR3 sequence: CAGIGLTYEQYF. The CDR3 region has the DNA TGTGCCGGCATCGGCCTCACCTACGAGCAGTACTTC.

This clonotype was seen ten or more times. The rearrangement uses TRBV5-1 and TRBJ2-7; perhaps D is TRBD1 or TRBD2 (5 bases each). The CDR3 is 13 amino acids. V was pared by 3 bases and J by 6 bases, with 13 bases between. Per germline, CDR1 SGHRS and CDR2 YFSETQ. The CDR3 spells CASSSFLGVEQYF. The DNA of the CDR3 is TGCGCCAGCAGCTCCTTCTTGGGGGTCGAGCAGTACTTC.

This clonotype appeared many times. V usage is TRBV5-4 and J usage is TRBJ2-5, with a possible D match to TRBD1 (6 bases). From germline, CDR1 is SGHNT and CDR2 YYREEE (reference sequence). The V gene lost 0 bases and the J gene lost 5 bases, with 14 bases spanning the gap. This CDR3 is built from 15 residues. The DNA of the CDR3 is TGTGCCAGCAGCTTGGTTTGGGCAGGGGCCGAGACCCAGTACTTC. Its protein is CASSLVWAGAETQYF. The full variable domain, with the rest looked up from reference TRBV5-4 and TRBJ2-5, is ETGVTQSPTHLIKTRGQQVTLRCSSQSGHNTVSWYQQALGQGPQFIFQYYREEENGRGNFPPRFSGLQFPNYSSELNVNALELDDSALYLCASSLVWAGAETQYFGPGTRLLVL.

Remarks on this clonotype: A much more abundant neighbour one base away suggests this may be a read error. The chain carries TRBV28 and TRBJ2-7; D unresolved. The V end lost 5 bases, the J end lost 10 bases, and 15 bases lay between the germline ends. The germline CDR1 and CDR2 sequences are MDHEN and SYDVKM. The CDR3 covers 12 residues. In nucleotides, the CDR3 is TGTGCCAGCAGTCACAGATCTAAGGCCCAGTACTTC. Protein: CASSHRSKAQYF.

Many counts were recorded for this clonotype. The CDR3 here is CAWSTSRTGEQYF. CDR3 bases: TGTGCCTGGAGTACCTCTCGGACAGGCGAGCAGTACTTC. The rearrangement uses TRBV30 and TRBJ2-7; the match to TRBD1 covers 7 bases. This CDR3 is 13 amino acids long. Trimming cost V 2 bases and J 6 bases; bases outside gene matches: 7. Per the germline V gene, CDR1 is GTSNPN and CDR2 is SVGIG (reference sequence).

This clonotype was observed at least ten times. V and J are TRBV29-1 and TRBJ1-2; D is uncertain. This CDR3 spans 11 amino acids. Germline V CDR1 and CDR2: SQVTM, ANQGSEA. V was pared by 7 bases and J by 4 bases, with 10 bases between. CDR3 DNA: TGCAGCGCCTCGGAGGCCTATGGCTACACCTTC. It specifies CSASEAYGYTF.

This clonotype was observed many times. The chain employs TRBV6-2 or TRBV6-3 and TRBJ1-1, with D unclear. Per germline, CDR1 MNHEY and CDR2 SVGEGT. The length of the CDR3 is 18 residues. Deletions cut 0 bases from V and 0 bases from J, with 17 bases between. In DNA form, the CDR3 reads TGTGCCAGCAGTTACTCGAAGGGTCGGAGATGGCTGAACACTGAAGCTTTCTTT. Amino acids: CASSYSKGRRWLNTEAFF.

In regard to this clonotype: Germline and junction disagree at one end, which may indicate a read error. The chain has TRBV11-2 and TRBJ2-1; a possible D gene is TRBD2 (6 bases). This CDR3 contains 15 residues. CDR1 and CDR2 from the germline V gene are SGHAT and FQNNGV. The CDR3, as DNA: TGTGTCAGCATCCCGCGCCGGGGGATGAGGGATGAGCAGTTCTTC. It yields the protein CVSIPRRGMRDEQFF. Combining the CDR3 with reference TRBV11-2 and TRBJ2-1 gives the whole variable domain EAGVAQSPRYKIIEKRQSVAFWCNPISGHATLYWYQQILGQGPKLLIQFQNNGVVDDSQLPKDRFSAERLKGVDSTLKIQPAKLEDSAVYLCVSIPRRGMRDEQFFGPGTRLTVL.

Notes on this clonotype: A read error is possible here, since a much larger clone lies one base away. V and J are TRBV6-2 or TRBV6-3 and TRBJ1-2; D unresolved. V was cut by 8 bases and J by 0 bases, with 16 bases left in between. Germline V lookup: CDR1 MNHEY, CDR2 SVGEGT. This CDR3 comprises 15 residues. CDR3 loop: CASGSPRVSNYGYTF. CDR3 nucleotide sequence: TGTGCCAGCGGCTCCCCCAGAGTGTCTAACTATGGCTACACCTTC.

The sample holds many counts of this clonotype. This sequence joins TRBV5-4 and TRBJ2-3; the match to TRBD1 covers 9 bases. Per germline, CDR1 SGHNT and CDR2 YYREEE (reference sequence). This CDR3 has 18 amino acids. J lost 7 bases, V lost 3 bases, and 18 bases had no gene match. The CDR3 sequence is CASSSGTGTLRFKNTQYF. CDR3 coding DNA: TGTGCCAGCAGCTCCGGGACAGGGACACTGAGGTTTAAAAATACGCAGTATTTT. Looking up the rest from reference TRBV5-4 and TRBJ2-3 gives the full variable domain: ETGVTQSPTHLIKTRGQQVTLRCSSQSGHNTVSWYQQALGQGPQFIFQYYREEENGRGNFPPRFSGLQFPNYSSELNVNALELDDSALYLCASSSGTGTLRFKNTQYFGPGTRLTVL.

This clonotype was observed at least ten times. The CDR3 sequence is CSARDDRGSYEQYF. For the CDR3, the DNA is TGCAGTGCTAGAGACGACAGGGGAAGCTACGAGCAGTACTTC. The V and J genes are TRBV20-1 and TRBJ2-7; 8 nucleotides match TRBD1. With V trimmed by 0 bases and J by 3 bases, 4 bases remained unmatched. This CDR3 contains 14 residues. Germline V gene sequence: CDR1 DFQATT, CDR2 SNEGSKA (reference sequence).

Concerning this clonotype itself: The junction does not match germline at one end; this may be a read error. V and J are TRBV11-2 and TRBJ2-3; the D gene is possibly TRBD1 (6 bases). The CDR3 runs to 16 residues. Germline loops: CDR1 SGHAT, CDR2 FQNNGV. This chain's CDR3 is CAGSLDGRGDTNTQYF. The CDR3 coding sequence is TGTGCCGGCAGCTTAGATGGCCGAGGGGACACAAATACGCAGTATTTT.

The rearrangement joins TRBV12-3 or TRBV12-4 to TRBJ2-1; 7 nucleotides match TRBD1. The ends lost 3 bases at V and 2 bases at J; junction bases unmatched: 7. This CDR3 spans 16 amino acids. The CDR3 sequence: CASSFLSTGAYNEQFF. DNA for the CDR3: TGTGCCAGCAGTTTTTTAAGTACAGGGGCCTACAATGAGCAGTTCTTC.

Concerning this clonotype itself: An end of the junction does not agree with germline; a read error may underlie this. The chain is built from TRBV7-2 and TRBJ1-6; D uncertain. From germline, CDR1 is SGHTA and CDR2 FQGNSA. CDR3 size: 13 residues. The CDR3, as DNA: TGTGTCAGCAGCTTAGTGCCGGACTCACCCCTCCACTTT. As protein: CVSSLVPDSPLHF.

This clonotype was seen repeatedly, ten times or more. The chain employs TRBV29-1 and TRBJ2-1, with a tentative D call TRBD1 (6 bases). The CDR3 sequence is 12 residues long. Germline-derived CDR1 and CDR2 are SQVTM and ANQGSEA. V was trimmed by 1 base and J by 6 bases, leaving 7 bases between them. This CDR3 reads CSVEVQGNEQFF. DNA of the CDR3: TGCAGCGTTGAAGTACAGGGCAATGAGCAGTTCTTC.

The table lists this clonotype with many counts. The chain links TRBV4-1 to TRBJ2-3; D is uncertain. Per germline, CDR1 MGHRA and CDR2 YSYEKL. This CDR3 region has 13 residues. The V end was cut by 5 bases, the J end by 4 bases, with 10 bases between. CDR3 amino acids: CASSKNVPDTQYF. DNA of the CDR3: TGCGCCAGCAGCAAAAACGTCCCAGATACGCAGTATTTT.

Remarks on this clonotype: Just one base apart from a much larger clone, this may be a read error. This chain joins TRBV20-1 and TRBJ2-1; tentatively, D is TRBD1 (5 bases). This CDR3 has 11 amino acids. Germline CDR1 is DFQATT and CDR2 is SNEGSKA (reference sequence). CDR3 nucleotides: TGCAGTGCAGACAGCTACAATAAGCAGTTCTTC. It specifies CSADSYNKQFF.

On this clonotype itself: Sequence at one end of the junction differs from germline and may be a read error. The rearrangement joins TRBV11-2 to TRBJ2-1; no firm D call. The CDR3 runs to 17 residues. Germline values: CDR1 SGHAT, CDR2 FQNNGV. As DNA, the CDR3 is TGTGCAAGCAGCTTAGTATCGGGTCTTGTAACCCACAATGAGCAGTTCTTC. Its translation: CASSLVSGLVTHNEQFF.

This clonotype has just one count. Being one base from a much bigger clone, this may be a read error. The chain has TRBV4-1 and TRBJ2-1, with D possibly matching TRBD2 (5 bases). The V gene's germline CDR1 is MGHRA and CDR2 YSYEKL. The CDR3 covers 15 residues. CDR3 protein: CASSQRSSSYNERSF. CDR3 in DNA: TGCGCCAGCAGCCAGAGGTCCAGCTCCTACAATGAGCGGTCCTTC.

A note on this clonotype: Sequence at one end of the junction differs from germline and may be a read error. V gene TRBV4-3 combines with J gene TRBJ2-7; 7 bases fit TRBD2. Per the germline V gene, CDR1 is LGHNA and CDR2 is YSLEER. This CDR3 is built from 16 residues. The CDR3 region is CASSQVDGTTFYEQYF. The CDR3 DNA reads TGCGCAAGCAGCCAAGTAGACGGGACTACCTTCTACGAGCAGTACTTC.

About this clonotype itself: This may stem from a read error, because a much larger clone lies one nucleotide away. V gene TRBV4-1 combines with J gene TRBJ1-1; 7 bases are a match to TRBD1. The V gene end was trimmed by 1 base and the J gene end by 10 bases; junction bases not matched to a gene: 12. CDR1 is MGHRA and CDR2 is YSYEKL in the germline V gene. This CDR3 comprises 15 residues. CDR3 nucleotides: TGCGCCAGCAGCCAAGCAGACAGGGTCTCCAGTAGAGCTTTCTTT. This gives the protein CASSQADRVSSRAFF.

This clonotype was recorded a few times. This chain connects TRBV11-2 to TRBJ2-3, with no clear D. The CDR3 is 13 amino acids. The V gene's germline CDR1 is SGHAT and CDR2 FQNNGV. V lost 8 bases and J 8 bases, leaving 17 bases between the germline ends. CDR3 DNA: TGTGCCAGCCACCGGACCTCTACGGCTACGCAGTATTTT. This gives the protein CASHRTSTATQYF.